The 19 T cell receptor beta chains in this list originate from one sample, sequenced in a study of T cells expressing NK-cell markers. TCRdb reworked the 5' RACE reads into one entry per CDR3 protein, no DNA. This sample lists a few hundred thousand distinct CDR3 sequences; its ten largest clones have approximately 3.6%. Sequences were obtained from blood T cells: a sorted CD56 or NKG2C T cell subset, CD4+ or CD8+ T cells, or bulk PBMC T cells (not recorded which). The receptors were sampled from a man younger than 35 in good health.

The chain employs TRBV3-1 and TRBJ1-1; there is no DNA to check the TCRdb D call of TRBD1. Germline V lookup: CDR1 LGHDT, CDR2 YNNKEL (reference sequence). This CDR3 has 12 residues. CDR3 in amino acids: CASSPGGRSAFF.

J is TRBJ1-2 and V is TRBV5-1; TCRdb designates TRBD1, a call that cannot be tested without DNA. The CDR3 loop spans 13 amino acids. The V gene's germline CDR1 is SGHRS and CDR2 YFSETQ. The CDR3 loop reads CASSLPGVYGYTF.

The J gene is TRBJ2-5, the V gene TRBV19; TCRdb's assignment of TRBD1 cannot be checked, as there is no DNA. Germline-derived CDR1 and CDR2 are LNHDA and SQIVND (reference sequence). CDR3 length: 14 amino acids. CDR3 amino acids: CASSISGAGETQYF.

V and J are TRBV7-2 and TRBJ2-5; the D call from TCRdb, TRBD2, cannot be confirmed without DNA. The germline V gene encodes CDR1 SGHTA and CDR2 FQGNSA. The CDR3 contains 17 residues. The CDR3 sequence: CASSPVGMGRYQETQYF. The variable domain in full, completed from reference TRBV7-2 and TRBJ2-5, reads GAGVSQSPSNKVTEKGKDVELRCDPISGHTALYWYRQSLGQGLEFLIYFQGNSAPDKSGLPSDRFSAERTGGSVSTLTIQRTQQEDSAVYLCASSPVGMGRYQETQYFGPGTRLLVL.

This chain connects TRBV25-1 to TRBJ1-4; TCRdb proposes TRBD1, but this gene call is untestable without DNA. Germline CDR1 and CDR2: MGHDK and SYGVNS. This CDR3 has 21 residues. The CDR3 loop reads CASSTNKRWDRGESTNEKLFF.

CDR3 amino acids: CASSLASGEYNEQFF. This chain connects TRBV7-2 to TRBJ2-1. The CDR3 runs to 15 residues. Germline CDR1 is SGHTA and CDR2 is FQGNSA.

The rearrangement joins TRBV12-3 or TRBV12-4 to TRBJ1-5; TCRdb's D call of TRBD1 is untestable without DNA. The length of the CDR3 is 17 residues. CDR3 in amino acids: CASSSGTGQEVGQPQHF.

The chain has TRBV6-1 and TRBJ2-1; checking the TCRdb D call of TRBD1 is not possible without DNA. Germline lookup yields CDR1 MNHNS and CDR2 SASEGT. This CDR3 spans 15 amino acids. The CDR3 loop is CASSPRDRLYNEQFF.

The rearrangement joins TRBV25-1 to TRBJ2-1; TCRdb lists TRBD1, though no DNA is available to test this call. This CDR3 is 17 amino acids long. Germline lookup yields CDR1 MGHDK and CDR2 SYGVNS. The CDR3 is CASSEMFPVSIYNEQLF.

CDR3 amino acids: CASSKSDGSYEQYF. The chain carries TRBV21-1 and TRBJ2-7; TCRdb's D call of TRBD2 is untestable without DNA. TRBV21-1 is shown as a pseudogene. CDR3 length: 14 amino acids.

The chain links TRBV14 to TRBJ2-1. This CDR3 is 16 amino acids long. CDR1 SGHDN and CDR2 FVKESK come from the germline V gene. CDR3 amino acids: CASSRQSSSSYNEQFF.

This rearrangement joins TRBV6-1 to TRBJ1-2; lacking DNA, the TRBD1 call made by TCRdb goes unchecked. Germline V CDR1 and CDR2: MNHNS, SASEGT. The length of the CDR3 is 15 residues. The CDR3 sequence is CASSQGQPAFYGYTF.

The CDR3 sequence: CASSLLQPRGETQYF. This chain uses TRBV5-8 with TRBJ2-5; as DNA is missing, the TRBD1 call by TCRdb cannot be tested. The CDR3 has 15 amino acids. CDR1 is SGHTS, CDR2 YDEGEE, per germline.

The rearrangement links TRBV5-1 to TRBJ1-5; the D call of TRBD1 rests on TCRdb alone, since no DNA is present to check it. Germline CDR1 SGHRS, CDR2 YFSETQ. The CDR3 is 17 amino acids. CDR3: CASSLGGRDRGNQPQHF.

This chain links TRBV12-3 or TRBV12-4 with TRBJ2-2; TCRdb reports TRBD2, a call that lacks DNA to check it against. The CDR3 totals 16 residues. CDR3 region: CASVLGGTSGTGELFF.

The V gene is TRBV7-9, the J gene TRBJ2-7; TCRdb's D call of TRBD1 is untestable without DNA. CDR1 SEHNR and CDR2 FQNEAQ come from the germline V gene (reference sequence). The CDR3 length is 13 residues. This CDR3 is CASSQPQGYEQYF.

The V and J genes are TRBV29-1 and TRBJ2-1; the D call of TRBD2 rests on TCRdb alone, since no DNA is present to check it. Germline V gives CDR1 SQVTM, CDR2 ANQGSEA. This CDR3 comprises 12 residues. The CDR3 reads CSASGGRFEQFF.

The chain combines TRBV6-5 with TRBJ1-5; TCRdb's D gene call, TRBD1, goes unchecked for lack of DNA. This CDR3 is 15 amino acids long. CDR1 MNHEY and CDR2 SVGAGI come from the germline V gene. This CDR3 reads CASSYSRTGGQPQHF.

The chain links TRBV10-3 to TRBJ2-3; the D call of TRBD2 rests on TCRdb alone, since no DNA is present to check it. This CDR3 has 15 amino acids. The V gene's germline CDR1 is ENHRY and CDR2 SYGVKD. The CDR3 here is CAISERGLATDTQYF.